This is a list of T cell receptor beta chains from one sample in a study of blood T cells in healthy people across ages. TCRdb called the 5' RACE reads again in MiXCR, with one record for every CDR3 protein. The sample yields over 600,000 distinct CDR3 sequences, 20% to 25% seen once. Sequencing used blood. Receptor source: an older man in good health. Both conserved end residues are part of each CDR3. D genes are given only for firm matches. Some rows have no size entry. The others give once, few or many, or a class for an expanded clone.

- TRBJ2-5 TRBV2 TRBD2 TGTGCCAGCAAAAGGCCGGGAGGGCCGGGAGAGACCCAGTACTTC CASKRPGGPGETQYF
many TRBJ2-7 TRBV10-3 TRBD2 TGTGCCATCAGTGAGCCGACTAGCGAGACCTACGAGCAGTACTTC CAISEPTSETYEQYF
few TRBJ2-4 TRBV7-2 - TGTGCCAGCAGCTTTAAGGGCTCAAACATTCAGTACTTC CASSFKGSNIQYF
- TRBJ2-4 TRBV7-9 - TGTGCCAGCAGCTTTCAGACACACTTAGCCAAAAACATTCAGTACTTC CASSFQTHLAKNIQYF
- TRBJ1-2 TRBV5-6 - TGTGCCAGCAGCACGCAGGAGAACTATGGCTACACCTTC CASSTQENYGYTF
few TRBJ2-1 TRBV30 TRBD2 TGTGCCTGGAGTAGGGAGGGCAAGCAGTTCTTC CAWSREGKQFF
few TRBJ2-7 TRBV6-2/TRBV6-3 - TGTGCCAGCAGTTACCGACGGGGAGCTAGCTTACACGAGCAGTACTTC CASSYRRGASLHEQYF
- TRBJ2-7 TRBV5-6 TRBD1 TGTGCCAGCAGCCCTAATGACAGGGGGCAAGGGACTAGAGCACTCATCCACGAGCAGTACTTC CASSPNDRGQGTRALIHEQYF
few TRBJ2-3 TRBV20-1 TRBD2 TGCAGTGCGGAGAGGGGCCTAGCGGGATCAGATACGCAGTATTTT CSAERGLAGSDTQYF
many TRBJ2-5 TRBV4-2 - TGTGCCAGCAGCCACGCCGCACCTGGAGAGACCCAGTACTTC CASSHAAPGETQYF
few TRBJ2-1 TRBV28 - TGTGCCAGCAGCCGAGCCGGTGCCAGTGAGCAGTTCTTC CASSRAGASEQFF
many TRBJ2-3 TRBV28 TRBD2 TGTGCCACAGGGACAGGGTCACTAGCGGGAGGGACAGATACGCAGTATTTT CATGTGSLAGGTDTQYF
- TRBJ2-2 TRBV3-1 TRBD2 TGTGCCAGCAGCCAAGGTGTACTAGCGGGAGCGTGGACCGGGGAGCTGTTTTTT CASSQGVLAGAWTGELFF